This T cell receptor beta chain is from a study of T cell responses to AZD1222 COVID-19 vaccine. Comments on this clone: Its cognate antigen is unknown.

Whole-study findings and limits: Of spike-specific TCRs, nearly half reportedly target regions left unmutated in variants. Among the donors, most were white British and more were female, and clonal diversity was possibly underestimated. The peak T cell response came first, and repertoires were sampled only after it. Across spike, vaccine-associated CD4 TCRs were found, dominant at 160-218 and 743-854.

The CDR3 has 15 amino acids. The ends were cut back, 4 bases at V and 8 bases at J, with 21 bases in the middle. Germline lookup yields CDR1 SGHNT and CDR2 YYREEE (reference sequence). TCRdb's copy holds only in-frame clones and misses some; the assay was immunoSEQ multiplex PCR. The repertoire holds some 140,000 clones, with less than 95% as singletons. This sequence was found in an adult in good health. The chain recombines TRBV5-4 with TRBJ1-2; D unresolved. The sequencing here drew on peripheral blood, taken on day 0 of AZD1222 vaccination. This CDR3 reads CASSPSRDVVYGYTF. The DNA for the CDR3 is TGTGCCAGCAGCCCAAGCCGTGATGTGGTTTACGGCTACACCTTC.